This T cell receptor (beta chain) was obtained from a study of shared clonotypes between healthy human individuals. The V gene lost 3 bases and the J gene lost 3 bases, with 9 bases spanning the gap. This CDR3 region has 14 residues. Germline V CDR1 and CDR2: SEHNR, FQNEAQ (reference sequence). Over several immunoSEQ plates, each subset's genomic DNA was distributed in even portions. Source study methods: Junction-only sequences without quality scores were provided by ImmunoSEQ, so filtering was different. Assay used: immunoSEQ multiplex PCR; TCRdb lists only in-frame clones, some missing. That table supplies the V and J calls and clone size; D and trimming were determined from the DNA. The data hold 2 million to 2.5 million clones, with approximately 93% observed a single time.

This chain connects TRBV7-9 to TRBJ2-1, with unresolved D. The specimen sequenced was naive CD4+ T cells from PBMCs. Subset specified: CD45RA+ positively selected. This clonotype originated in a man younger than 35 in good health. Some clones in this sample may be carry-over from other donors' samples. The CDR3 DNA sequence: TGTGCCAGCAGCTTCGGCCAAGACTACAATGAGCAGTTCTTC. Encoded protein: CASSFGQDYNEQFF.